This T cell receptor (beta chain) was profiled in a study of Graves' ophthalmopathy and Graves' hyperthyroidism. Whole-study results and caveats: Ophthalmopathy progression predictions by the model showed nearly 75% specificity and approximately 71% sensitivity.

Amplification of the TCR beta CDR3 regions used RNA transcripts (as template). A first-round RT-PCR used HTBI primers, followed by a second-round multiplex PCR. TCRdb reanalysed the multiplex PCR reads using MiXCR and keeps one entry per CDR3 protein. The sample carries over 500,000 distinct CDR3 sequences, roughly 20% recorded once. Trimming took off 5 bases at V and 9 bases at J, with 13 bases between the two ends. Germline lookup yields CDR1 SGHAT and CDR2 FQNNGV. The CDR3 totals 12 residues. In its sample, this clonotype was seen many times. The antigen remains unidentified. This sequence joins TRBV11-2 and TRBJ1-1; D is perhaps TRBD1 (5 bases). Sequencing was carried out using peripheral blood. The sequence was collected from a woman in her late teens or twenties with stable Graves' hyperthyroidism. Some clones in this sample may be carry-over from other donors' samples. CDR3 amino acids: CASSRREGQAFF. The CDR3 DNA reads TGTGCCAGCAGCCGTCGGGAGGGGCAAGCTTTCTTT.